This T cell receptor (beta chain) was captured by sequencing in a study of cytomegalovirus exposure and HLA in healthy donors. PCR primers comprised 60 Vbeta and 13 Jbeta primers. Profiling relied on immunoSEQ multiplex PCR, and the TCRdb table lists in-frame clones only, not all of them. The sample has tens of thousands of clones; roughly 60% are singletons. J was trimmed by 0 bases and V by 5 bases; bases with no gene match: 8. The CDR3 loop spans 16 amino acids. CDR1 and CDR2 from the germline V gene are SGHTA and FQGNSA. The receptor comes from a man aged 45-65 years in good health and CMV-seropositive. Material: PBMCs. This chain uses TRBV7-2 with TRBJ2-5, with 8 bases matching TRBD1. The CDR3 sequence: CASSRTGQEYQETQYF. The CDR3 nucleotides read TGTGCCAGCAGCCGTACGGGACAGGAGTACCAAGAGACCCAGTACTTC.